The clone carrying this T cell receptor beta chain was counted a single time. The antigen is undetermined. This sample stems from a study of cytotoxic CD8 clonotypes in ibrutinib-treated CLL. Across the study: Partial responders roughly 25, complete 2; about 12 progressed and around 15 stayed in remission by median roughly 70 months. Points from the study as a whole: Before falling back toward baseline at progression, clonality had risen at the time of ibrutinib response.

Repertoires were generated with immunoSEQ multiplex PCR, while TCRdb's copy carries only in-frame clones and drops some. The sample records about 140,000 clones, more than 70% being singletons. Extraction of around 2 micrograms of genomic DNA from cryopreserved PBMCs supplied material for TCR beta libraries. The V gene's germline CDR1 is KGHSH and CDR2 LQKENI. With 5 bases removed from V and 2 bases from J, the gap between germline ends came to 21 bases. This CDR3 region has 17 residues. This receptor was obtained from a human donor with chronic lymphocytic leukemia. The gene calls are TRBV18 and TRBJ2-5, with D perhaps matching TRBD1 (6 bases). The specimen comprised PBMCs, sampled after 36 months of ibrutinib treatment. CDR3 loop: CASSIPIAGTFQETQYF. The DNA for the CDR3 is TGTGCCAGCTCAATACCCATAGCCGGGACATTTCAAGAGACCCAGTACTTC.